This T cell receptor beta chain was identified in a study of T cells in Graves' hyperthyroidism and ophthalmopathy. The table lists this clonotype with many counts. Researchers amplified the TCR beta CDR3 regions from RNA transcripts. The HTBI primer set drove a first-round RT-PCR of the TCR CDR3. A single record per CDR3 protein comes from TCRdb applying MiXCR to the multiplex PCR reads. The table lists about 300,000 distinct CDR3 sequences, approximately 26% of them singletons. V was shortened by 1 base and J by 8 bases, with 17 bases between the two germline ends. Per germline, CDR1 MGHDK and CDR2 SYGVNS. The CDR3 has 15 residues.

J is TRBJ1-2 and V is TRBV25-1; no definite D call. This sequence originates from a man in his forties with Graves' hyperthyroidism that later progressed to Graves' ophthalmopathy. The sequencing sample was made of blood. This CDR3 reads CASSEFGSVRGGYTF. The CDR3 bases are TGTGCCAGCAGTGAATTCGGTAGCGTGAGAGGGGGCTACACCTTC.